Listed below are T cell receptor beta chains from one sample, sequenced in a study of blood T cell repertoires in COVID-19. Method: immunoSEQ multiplex PCR; TCRdb's copy keeps in-frame clones and lacks some. The table lists under 350,000 clones, about 89% of them singletons. The sample was peripheral blood. The origin of the receptors is a man in his forties with acute or convalescent COVID-19. Each CDR3 is given with its conserved first and last residue. A D gene is named only where the DNA matches it firmly. The size entry is marked missing in some rows and otherwise reads once, few, many or a size class.

V: TRBV7-7; D: -; J: TRBJ2-5; size: -; DNA: TGTGCCAGCAGCTCCAGGGGCTGGGAGACCCAGTACTTC; CDR3: CASSSRGWETQYF
V: TRBV29-1; D: TRBD1; J: TRBJ1-1; size: -; DNA: TGCAGCGTTGAATACCCGGGACAGAGTGAAGCTTTCTTT; CDR3: CSVEYPGQSEAFF
V: TRBV7-9; D: TRBD1; J: TRBJ1-5; size: -; DNA: TGTGCCAGCAGCCGGACAGGGGAACAGCCCCAGCATTTT; CDR3: CASSRTGEQPQHF
V: TRBV10-3; D: -; J: TRBJ1-2; size: once; DNA: TGTGCCATCAGTGTACCAGGGTTTCGGGGCTACACCTTC; CDR3: CAISVPGFRGYTF
V: TRBV4-1; D: -; J: TRBJ1-3; size: -; DNA: TGCGCCAGCAGCCAAGACAACAGGGATGGAAACACCATATATTTT; CDR3: CASSQDNRDGNTIYF
V: TRBV24-1; D: TRBD1; J: TRBJ2-2; size: -; DNA: TGTGCCACCAGTGATTTGAAGGGGGCGGACACCGGGGAGCTGTTTTTT; CDR3: CATSDLKGADTGELFF
V: TRBV21-1; D: -; J: TRBJ2-7; size: -; DNA: TGTGCCAGCAGCACCCAAAGGCCGGGACTAGTCTCCGGCCACGAGCAGTACTTC; CDR3: CASSTQRPGLVSGHEQYF
V: TRBV6-6; D: TRBD1; J: TRBJ1-6; size: -; DNA: TGTGCCAGCAGTTACCAGACAGGGTTTAGTAATTCACCCCTCCACTTT; CDR3: CASSYQTGFSNSPLHF
V: TRBV13; D: -; J: TRBJ2-1; size: -; DNA: TGTGCCAGCAGCTTAGTTGCGTTGAATGAGCAGTTCTTC; CDR3: CASSLVALNEQFF
V: TRBV7-8; D: TRBD1; J: TRBJ2-2; size: -; DNA: TGTGCCAGCAGCCCTGACAGGGGGCTGTCCACCGGGGAGCTGTTTTTT; CDR3: CASSPDRGLSTGELFF
V: TRBV3-1/TRBV3-2; D: -; J: TRBJ1-1; size: -; DNA: TGTGCCAGCAGCCGTTTAGGAGACACTGAAGCTTTCTTT; CDR3: CASSRLGDTEAFF
V: TRBV27; D: TRBD1; J: TRBJ2-7; size: -; DNA: TGTGCCAGCAGTTCGGGACAGCCCGGCATAGGCTACGAGCAGTACTTC; CDR3: CASSSGQPGIGYEQYF
V: TRBV7-8; D: TRBD1; J: TRBJ1-5; size: -; DNA: TGTGCCAGCAGCCGAGACAGGGGGGCTGGCAATCAGCCCCAGCATTTT; CDR3: CASSRDRGAGNQPQHF
V: TRBV9; D: TRBD1; J: TRBJ1-1; size: -; DNA: TGTGCCAGCAGCGTAGGAGGACAGGATAACACTGAAGCTTTCTTT; CDR3: CASSVGGQDNTEAFF
V: TRBV5-6; D: TRBD1; J: TRBJ1-2; size: -; DNA: TGTGCCAGCAGCCCCATGGACAGGGGGCTTAACTATGGCTACACCTTC; CDR3: CASSPMDRGLNYGYTF
V: TRBV19; D: TRBD1; J: TRBJ2-1; size: -; DNA: TGTGCCAGCCGACAGGGGTCCTACAATGAGCAGTTCTTC; CDR3: CASRQGSYNEQFF
V: TRBV2; D: TRBD1; J: TRBJ2-1; size: few; DNA: TGTGCCAGCAGTGGGACAGGGGGGAATGAGCAGTTCTTC; CDR3: CASSGTGGNEQFF
V: TRBV12-5; D: -; J: TRBJ1-1; size: -; DNA: TGTGCTAGTGGTCGAGACACTGAAGCTTTCTTT; CDR3: CASGRDTEAFF
V: TRBV2; D: -; J: TRBJ2-7; size: -; DNA: TGTGCCAGCAATCCTGTGGGGCCGGGCGAGCAGTACTTC; CDR3: CASNPVGPGEQYF
V: TRBV3-1/TRBV3-2; D: TRBD1; J: TRBJ1-4; size: -; DNA: TGTGCCAGCAGCCAAGATGAACCAGGGGGCTTGGGAAAACTGTTTTTT; CDR3: CASSQDEPGGLGKLFF
V: TRBV30; D: -; J: TRBJ2-7; size: -; DNA: TGTGCCTGGAGTGTTACCTTCTCGGGTGAGCAGTACTTC; CDR3: CAWSVTFSGEQYF
V: TRBV27; D: TRBD1; J: TRBJ1-2; size: -; DNA: TGTGCCAGCAGTCCGACAGGGGTTCCGGGCTACACCTTC; CDR3: CASSPTGVPGYTF
V: TRBV11-3; D: -; J: TRBJ2-7; size: -; DNA: TGTGCCAGCAGCTTAGGAGCGAAGCAGTACTTC; CDR3: CASSLGAKQYF
V: TRBV4-1; D: -; J: TRBJ1-2; size: -; DNA: TGCGCCATTCAAAGGGGCCGCCAAGGAGATGGCTACACCTTC; CDR3: CAIQRGRQGDGYTF
V: TRBV7-6; D: TRBD2; J: TRBJ2-3; size: -; DNA: TGTGCCAGCAGCTTAACTAGCGGGGGGGCAAAAGATACGCAGTATTTT; CDR3: CASSLTSGGAKDTQYF
V: TRBV9; D: TRBD1; J: TRBJ1-2; size: -; DNA: TGTGCCAGCAGCGTAGCGGGACAGGGGTATGGCTACACCTTC; CDR3: CASSVAGQGYGYTF
V: TRBV15; D: TRBD1; J: TRBJ2-7; size: -; DNA: TGTGCCACCAGCTTCCAATGGGACAGCTACGAGCAGTACTTC; CDR3: CATSFQWDSYEQYF
V: TRBV11-3; D: -; J: TRBJ2-4; size: few; DNA: TGTGCCAGCAGCTTAGAGAGAGGAAGCATTCAGTACTTC; CDR3: CASSLERGSIQYF
V: TRBV10-3; D: -; J: TRBJ2-7; size: -; DNA: TGTGCCATCAGTGTTTTAGCCGAGCAGTACTTC; CDR3: CAISVLAEQYF
V: TRBV9; D: -; J: TRBJ1-1; size: once; DNA: TGTGCCAGCAGCGTAGACGAGGGAGGGATCACTGAAGCTTTCTTT; CDR3: CASSVDEGGITEAFF
V: TRBV7-8; D: -; J: TRBJ2-3; size: -; DNA: TGTGCCAGCAGCTTTCGGAGGGCCGCAGATACGCAGTATTTT; CDR3: CASSFRRAADTQYF
V: TRBV3-1/TRBV3-2; D: TRBD1; J: TRBJ1-1; size: few; DNA: TGTGCCAGCAGCCAAGAGGGGACAGGGAACACTGAAGCTTTCTTT; CDR3: CASSQEGTGNTEAFF
V: TRBV28; D: -; J: TRBJ1-1; size: -; DNA: TGTGCCAGCAGTTCCGGCAGCGTGAACACTGAAGCTTTCTTT; CDR3: CASSSGSVNTEAFF
V: TRBV20-1; D: -; J: TRBJ1-5; size: -; DNA: TGCAGTGCTAGTCGGGGGGCGACTCAGCCCCAGCATTTT; CDR3: CSASRGATQPQHF
V: TRBV6-5; D: -; J: TRBJ1-4; size: -; DNA: TGTGCCAGCAGAAACCTCGGACAGAATGAAAAACTGTTTTTT; CDR3: CASRNLGQNEKLFF
V: TRBV28; D: TRBD1; J: TRBJ1-5; size: -; DNA: TGTGCCAGCAGCCCGGACAGGGGAGGCAATCAGCCCCAGCATTTT; CDR3: CASSPDRGGNQPQHF
V: TRBV15; D: -; J: TRBJ1-6; size: -; DNA: TGTGCCAGCAACCAGGATGGCATTTCACCCCTCCACTTT; CDR3: CASNQDGISPLHF
V: TRBV2; D: TRBD2; J: TRBJ2-3; size: -; DNA: TGTGCCAGCAATTTAGCGGGGGCGCGTAGCACAGATACGCAGTATTTT; CDR3: CASNLAGARSTDTQYF
V: TRBV28; D: TRBD1; J: TRBJ1-2; size: -; DNA: TGTGCCAGCAGTCCCGACAGGGCAACAGGTGGCTACACCTTC; CDR3: CASSPDRATGGYTF
V: TRBV20-1; D: -; J: TRBJ1-2; size: -; DNA: TGCAGTGCTAGTTTGGACGGGGAGGTCGGCTATGGCTACACCTTC; CDR3: CSASLDGEVGYGYTF
V: TRBV5-1; D: -; J: TRBJ1-1; size: -; DNA: TGCGCCAGCAGCTCTGGATCAGGGGAAACAACTGAAGCTTTCTTT; CDR3: CASSSGSGETTEAFF
V: TRBV19; D: -; J: TRBJ1-5; size: -; DNA: TGTGCCAGTTGGGGGGTAGGGGCGAGCAATCAGCCCCAGCATTTT; CDR3: CASWGVGASNQPQHF
V: TRBV11-2; D: -; J: TRBJ2-7; size: -; DNA: TGTGCCAGCAGCTTTGGGGGAGGTGCCTACGAGCAGTACTTC; CDR3: CASSFGGGAYEQYF
V: TRBV11-2; D: -; J: TRBJ2-7; size: -; DNA: TGTGCCAGCAGCTCGTGGGAGACAATGATCTACGAGCAGTACTTC; CDR3: CASSSWETMIYEQYF
V: TRBV9; D: -; J: TRBJ1-2; size: -; DNA: TGTGCCAGCAGCGGAGGAGGGGGGGAGAATGGCTACACCTTC; CDR3: CASSGGGGENGYTF
V: TRBV9; D: -; J: TRBJ2-7; size: -; DNA: TGTGCCAGCAGCAGCGAACTGGGTAGTGGGGAGCAGTACTTC; CDR3: CASSSELGSGEQYF
V: TRBV5-6; D: -; J: TRBJ1-5; size: -; DNA: TGTGCCAGCAGCTCCCTACGCGGACAGACGTTCCATAGCAATCAGCCCCAGCATTTT; CDR3: CASSSLRGQTFHSNQPQHF
V: TRBV6-5; D: TRBD2; J: TRBJ2-1; size: -; DNA: TGTGCCAGCGGACTAGCGGGGGTATACAATGAGCAGTTCTTC; CDR3: CASGLAGVYNEQFF
V: TRBV7-2; D: -; J: TRBJ2-3; size: once; DNA: TGTGCCAGCAGCTTAGTAAGCACAGATACGCAGTATTTT; CDR3: CASSLVSTDTQYF
V: TRBV5-1; D: TRBD2; J: TRBJ2-7; size: -; DNA: TGCGCCAGCAGCCTTGGACTAGCGGCCTCCTACGAGCAGTACTTC; CDR3: CASSLGLAASYEQYF
V: TRBV3-1/TRBV3-2; D: TRBD1; J: TRBJ2-7; size: -; DNA: TGTGCCAGCAGCCAATCTTCGGGACAGCAATACTACGAGCAGTACTTC; CDR3: CASSQSSGQQYYEQYF
V: TRBV9; D: -; J: TRBJ2-1; size: few; DNA: TGTGCCAGCAGCGTAATAGACAGTCCCAATGAGCAGTTCTTC; CDR3: CASSVIDSPNEQFF
V: TRBV21-1; D: -; J: TRBJ2-7; size: -; DNA: TGTGCCAGCAATGAAGCAGGGTGTACCTACGAGCAGTACTTC; CDR3: CASNEAGCTYEQYF
V: TRBV19; D: -; J: TRBJ2-6; size: -; DNA: TGTGCCAGTAGCGGAGAGACTGGGGCCAACGTCCTGACTTTC; CDR3: CASSGETGANVLTF
V: TRBV6-5; D: -; J: TRBJ2-7; size: -; DNA: TGTGCCAGCAGTTATAAAGGCACGGAGGGCTACGAGCAGTACTTC; CDR3: CASSYKGTEGYEQYF
V: TRBV5-4; D: -; J: TRBJ1-1; size: -; DNA: TGTGCCAGCAGCTTGGATTTAGTGACACGGTTGACCTCTGTGGACACTGAAGCTTTCTTT; CDR3: CASSLDLVTRLTSVDTEAFF
V: TRBV5-1; D: -; J: TRBJ1-1; size: -; DNA: TGCGCCAGCAGCTTGGATGGAGGCCTCAGTCACGAGGCTTTCTTT; CDR3: CASSLDGGLSHEAFF
V: TRBV29-1; D: TRBD2; J: TRBJ2-7; size: -; DNA: TGCAGCGTTGCTGGACTAGCGGGGGGGAAGTACGAGCAGTACTTC; CDR3: CSVAGLAGGKYEQYF
V: TRBV5-1; D: TRBD1; J: TRBJ1-1; size: -; DNA: TGCGCCAGCAGTACTTTGATGACAGGGAGAGACACTGAAGCTTTCTTT; CDR3: CASSTLMTGRDTEAFF
V: TRBV10-3; D: TRBD1; J: TRBJ1-5; size: -; DNA: TGTGCCATCAGTGAGTCCATGGACAGGGGGCCATATCAGCCCCAGCATTTT; CDR3: CAISESMDRGPYQPQHF